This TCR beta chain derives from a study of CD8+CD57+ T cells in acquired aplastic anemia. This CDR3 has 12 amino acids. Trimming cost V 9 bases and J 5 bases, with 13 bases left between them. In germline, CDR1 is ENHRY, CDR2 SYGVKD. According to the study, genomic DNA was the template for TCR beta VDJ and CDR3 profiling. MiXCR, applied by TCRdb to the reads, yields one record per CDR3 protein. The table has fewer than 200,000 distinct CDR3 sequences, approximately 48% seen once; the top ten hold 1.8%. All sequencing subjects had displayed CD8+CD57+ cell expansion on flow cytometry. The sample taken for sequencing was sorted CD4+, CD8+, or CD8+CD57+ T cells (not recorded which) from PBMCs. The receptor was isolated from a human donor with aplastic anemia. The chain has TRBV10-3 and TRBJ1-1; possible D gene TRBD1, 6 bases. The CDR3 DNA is TGTGCCATACAAGGGGGGGGAACTGAAGCTTTCTTT. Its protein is CAIQGGGTEAFF.